These 18 T cell receptor beta chains originate from one sample sequenced in a study of T cell responses to AZD1222 COVID-19 vaccine. The repertoire was sequenced with immunoSEQ multiplex PCR; TCRdb's copy has only in-frame clones and lacks some. This repertoire shows 130,000 to 150,000 clones, around 94% found once; its top ten account for roughly an eighth. The sequencing here drew on peripheral blood, taken after recovery from COVID-19. The receptor set was obtained from an adult who had recovered from COVID-19.

This clone came up a few times. The chain employs TRBV2 and TRBJ2-1; 16 nucleotides agree with TRBD2. V dropped 8 bases and J dropped 9; count of bases not matched to a gene: 4. Per the germline V gene, CDR1 is SNHLY and CDR2 is FYNNEI. The CDR3 contains 14 residues. Here the CDR3 DNA reads TGTGCCAGCCTAGGGACTAGCGGGAGGGGTGAGCAGTTCTTC. Protein sequence: CASLGTSGRGEQFF.

The J gene is TRBJ2-7, the V gene TRBV27; D remains ambiguous. CDR3 length: 13 residues. Germline CDR1 reads MNHEY; CDR2 reads SMNVEV (reference sequence). V gave up 4 bases and J gave up 3 bases, with 10 bases separating them. This CDR3 reads CASSSGVSYEQYF. CDR3 bases: TGTGCCAGCAGTTCTGGGGTGAGCTACGAGCAGTACTTC.

The chain joins TRBV28 to TRBJ2-7; the D call may be TRBD1 or TRBD2 (5 bases each). Trimming pared 6 bases from V and 1 base from J, leaving 16 bases between. This CDR3 has 15 amino acids. CDR1 MDHEN and CDR2 SYDVKM come from the germline V gene. The CDR3 DNA reads as TGTGCCAGCAGAGTCCGGGACGGCCTATCCTACGAGCAGTACTTC. It is translated as CASRVRDGLSYEQYF.

J is TRBJ2-3 and V is TRBV4-2, with TRBD2 matching 9 bases. Germline V gene sequence: CDR1 LGHNA, CDR2 YNFKEQ. With V trimmed by 0 bases and J by 4 bases, 11 bases remained unmatched. CDR3 length equals 18 residues. In nucleotides, the CDR3 is TGTGCCAGCAGCCAAGATGAGGGGACTAGCTTAGGGGCAGATACGCAGTATTTT. Residues: CASSQDEGTSLGADTQYF.

The chain employs TRBV4-2 and TRBJ2-5; a weak D match, TRBD1 (6 bases). The ends were cut back, 0 bases at V and 9 bases at J, with 20 bases in the middle. The length of the CDR3 is 16 residues. Germline V lookup: CDR1 LGHNA, CDR2 YNFKEQ. The CDR3 is CASSQELTDSQEPQYF. CDR3 nucleotides: TGTGCCAGCAGCCAAGAGCTAACGGACAGTCAAGAACCCCAGTACTTC.

The chain recombines TRBV14 with TRBJ2-7, with D maybe TRBD1 (5 bases). The V end lost 1 base, the J end lost 4 bases, and 14 bases lay between the germline ends. Per germline, CDR1 SGHDN and CDR2 FVKESK. This CDR3 is built from 15 residues. CDR3 sequence (DNA): TGTGCCAGCAGCCAAGTCAGGGTCGGTGGATACGAGCAGTACTTC. This encodes CASSQVRVGGYEQYF.

The chain has TRBV18 and TRBJ1-1, with a tentative D call TRBD1 (5 bases). The CDR3 spans 18 residues. Trimming removed 6 bases from V and 4 bases from J, with 27 bases in between. Per the germline V gene, CDR1 is KGHSH and CDR2 is LQKENI. As DNA, the CDR3 is TGTGCCAGCTCCGTTGCGGATACACATGCCCGGGGGAGCACTGAAGCTTTCTTT. Translated: CASSVADTHARGSTEAFF.

The chain uses TRBV13 and TRBJ2-3, with TRBD2 matching over 12 bases. From germline, CDR1 is PRHDT and CDR2 FYEKMQ (reference sequence). This CDR3 is 16 amino acids long. Unmatched junction bases numbered 4, after V lost 3 bases and J lost 3 bases. The CDR3 spells CASSFLAGGLTDTQYF. The CDR3 bases are TGTGCCAGCAGCTTTCTAGCGGGAGGGTTGACAGATACGCAGTATTTT.

This clone appeared a single time. The V and J genes are TRBV6-6 and TRBJ1-4; D might be TRBD1 (5 bases). Trimming removed 4 bases from V and 8 bases from J, with 14 bases in between. The CDR3 is 14 amino acids. Per germline, CDR1 MNHNY and CDR2 SVGAGI (reference sequence). The CDR3: CASSWGRSQEKLFF. CDR3 bases: TGTGCCAGCAGTTGGGGCAGATCGCAGGAAAAACTGTTTTTT.

A single count supports this clone. The rearrangement joins TRBV2 to TRBJ2-3, with TRBD1 as a possible D gene (8 bases). V lost 8 bases, J lost 0 bases, and 33 bases lay in between. CDR1 SNHLY and CDR2 FYNNEI come from the germline V gene. The CDR3 contains 21 residues. The CDR3 loop is CASGAGPAVPLRTGSTDTQYF. The DNA for the CDR3 is TGTGCCAGCGGAGCGGGGCCAGCAGTCCCCCTAAGGACAGGGAGCACAGATACGCAGTATTTT.

This chain uses TRBV28 with TRBJ2-3; tentative D call: TRBD2 (6 bases). The length of the CDR3 is 16 residues. Germline CDR1 is MDHEN and CDR2 is SYDVKM. Trimming removed 10 bases from V and 6 bases from J, with 26 bases in between. CDR3 in DNA: TGTGCCATCAGCCAGGACTACGCCGCGCCGGATGATACGCAGTATTTT. Encoded protein: CAISQDYAAPDDTQYF.

The chain couples TRBV5-6 to TRBJ2-5, with D perhaps matching TRBD2 (5 bases). This CDR3 has 15 amino acids. CDR1 and CDR2 from the germline V gene are SGHDT and YYEEEE. The V end lost 2 bases, the J end lost 4 bases, and 15 bases lay between the germline ends. The CDR3 region has the DNA TGTGCCAGCAGCTTTTTGAGGGTAGGAGGAGAGACCCAGTACTTC. Protein: CASSFLRVGGETQYF.

The CDR3 region has the DNA TGTGCCAGTAGTGCGGGACAGCCTTTTAATGAAAAACTGTTTTTT. Encoded protein: CASSAGQPFNEKLFF. J is TRBJ1-4 and V is TRBV19; 7 bases map to TRBD1. Trimming cost V 5 bases and J 4 bases; bases outside gene matches: 7. CDR3 size: 15 residues. Germline-derived CDR1 and CDR2 are LNHDA and SQIVND (reference sequence).

This clone has only a few counts. An end of the junction does not agree with germline; a read error may underlie this. The chain has TRBV3-1 (or the pseudogene TRBV3-2) and TRBJ1-6, with a tentative D call TRBD1 (6 bases). Germline V gene data show CDR1 as LGHDT and CDR2 as YNNKEL (reference sequence). This CDR3 region has 15 residues. Written as DNA, the CDR3 is TGTGCCAGCAGCAAAGAAGGGGGTGGAGGATCACCCCTCCACTTT. This encodes CASSKEGGGGSPLHF.

This chain links TRBV2 with TRBJ1-1; D gene uncertain. From germline, CDR1 is SNHLY and CDR2 FYNNEI. The germline V and J ends were trimmed by 11 bases and 1 base, with 17 bases remaining between them. CDR3 length equals 14 residues. DNA for the CDR3: TGTGCCTCCAATGGTGGGGAATCGAACACTGAAGCTTTCTTT. It translates to CASNGGESNTEAFF.

The chain joins TRBV7-8 to TRBJ2-7; TRBD1 might be the D (6 bases). Germline V gene sequence: CDR1 SGHVS, CDR2 FQNEAQ. The ends were cut back, 5 bases at V and 4 bases at J, with 15 bases in the middle. The CDR3 is made up of 14 amino acids. The CDR3 coding sequence is TGTGCCAGCAGCCTCAGTGACAGGTTGTACGAGCAGTACTTC. Translated: CASSLSDRLYEQYF.

This chain links TRBV5-1 with TRBJ2-5; no reliable D call. V was cut by 0 bases and J by 3 bases, with 6 bases left in between. CDR3 size: 13 residues. CDR1 and CDR2 from the germline V gene are SGHRS and YFSETQ. This chain's CDR3 is CASSLETKETQYF. The CDR3 DNA is TGCGCCAGCAGCTTGGAAACCAAAGAGACCCAGTACTTC.

The chain couples TRBV3-1 (or the pseudogene TRBV3-2) to TRBJ2-1; D is perhaps TRBD2 (6 bases). The V gene's germline CDR1 is LGHDT and CDR2 YNNKEL (reference sequence). CDR3 size: 15 residues. V was shortened by 0 bases and J by 4 bases, with 10 bases between the two germline ends. CDR3: CASSQDVLAYNEQFF. As DNA, the CDR3 is TGTGCCAGCAGCCAAGATGTCCTAGCGTACAATGAGCAGTTCTTC.